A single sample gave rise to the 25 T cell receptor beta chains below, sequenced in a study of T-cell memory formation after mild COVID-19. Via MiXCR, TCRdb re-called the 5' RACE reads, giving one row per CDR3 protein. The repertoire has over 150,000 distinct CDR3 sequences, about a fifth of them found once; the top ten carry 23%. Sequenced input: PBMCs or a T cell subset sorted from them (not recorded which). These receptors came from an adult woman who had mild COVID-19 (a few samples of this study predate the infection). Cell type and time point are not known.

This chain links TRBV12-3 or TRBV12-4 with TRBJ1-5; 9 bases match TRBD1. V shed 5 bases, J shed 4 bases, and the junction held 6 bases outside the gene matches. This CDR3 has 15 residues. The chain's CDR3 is CASSPTGGGNQPQHF. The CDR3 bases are TGTGCCAGCAGTCCCACAGGGGGCGGAAATCAGCCCCAGCATTTT.

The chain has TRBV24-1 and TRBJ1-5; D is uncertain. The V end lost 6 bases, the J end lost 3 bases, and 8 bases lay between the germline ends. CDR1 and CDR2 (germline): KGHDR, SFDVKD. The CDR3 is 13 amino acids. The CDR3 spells CATSLGSNQPQHF. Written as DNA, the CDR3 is TGTGCCACCAGTCTGGGGTCCAATCAGCCCCAGCATTTT.

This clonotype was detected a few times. CDR3 residues: CATSTTGSEKLFF. CDR3 nucleotides: TGTGCCACCAGCACCACAGGGAGTGAAAAACTGTTTTTT. The chain carries TRBV15 and TRBJ1-4; a weak D match, TRBD1 (6 bases). Between the trimmed V and J ends, which lost 4 bases and 7 bases, there was a span of 10 bases. The CDR3 has 13 amino acids. CDR1 is LNHNV, CDR2 YYDKDF, per germline (reference sequence). Full variable domain (rest looked up from reference TRBV15 and TRBJ1-4): DAMVIQNPRYQVTQFGKPVTLSCSQTLNHNVMYWYQQKSSQAPKLLFHYYDKDFNNEADTPDNFQSRRPNTSFCFLDIRSPGLGDTAMYLCATSTTGSEKLFFGSGTQLSVL.

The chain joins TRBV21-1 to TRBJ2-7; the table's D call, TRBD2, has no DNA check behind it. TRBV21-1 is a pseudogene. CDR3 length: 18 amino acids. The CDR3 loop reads CASSKYALAGGSGYEQYF. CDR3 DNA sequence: TGTGCCAGCAGCAAATACGCACTAGCGGGGGGGTCCGGTTACGAGCAGTACTTC.

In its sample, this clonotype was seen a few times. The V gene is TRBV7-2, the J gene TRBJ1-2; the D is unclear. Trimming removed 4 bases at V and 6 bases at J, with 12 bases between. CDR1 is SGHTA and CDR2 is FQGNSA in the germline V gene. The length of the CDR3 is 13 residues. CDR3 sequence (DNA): TGTGCCAGCAGCTCCATTGGCAGGAATGGCTACACCTTC. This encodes CASSSIGRNGYTF.

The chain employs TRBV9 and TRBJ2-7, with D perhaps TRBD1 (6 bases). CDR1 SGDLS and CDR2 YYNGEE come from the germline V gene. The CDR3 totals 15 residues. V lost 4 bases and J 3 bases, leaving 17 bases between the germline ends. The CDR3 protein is CASSPSGTSIYEQYF. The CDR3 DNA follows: TGTGCCAGCAGCCCCTCTGGGACAAGTATCTACGAGCAGTACTTC. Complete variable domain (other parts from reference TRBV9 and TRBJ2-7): DSGVTQTPKHLITATGQRVTLRCSPRSGDLSVYWYQQSLDQGLQFLIQYYNGEERAKGNILERFSAQQFPDLHSELNLSSLELGDSALYFCASSPSGTSIYEQYFGPGTRLTVT.

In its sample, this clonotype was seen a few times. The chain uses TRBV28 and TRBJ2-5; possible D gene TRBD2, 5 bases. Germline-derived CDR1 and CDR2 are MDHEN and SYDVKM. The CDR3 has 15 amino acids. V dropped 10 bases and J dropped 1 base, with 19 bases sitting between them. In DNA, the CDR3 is TGTGCCACCCGGCAACCACTCGGACTCCAAGAGACCCAGTACTTC. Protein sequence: CATRQPLGLQETQYF.

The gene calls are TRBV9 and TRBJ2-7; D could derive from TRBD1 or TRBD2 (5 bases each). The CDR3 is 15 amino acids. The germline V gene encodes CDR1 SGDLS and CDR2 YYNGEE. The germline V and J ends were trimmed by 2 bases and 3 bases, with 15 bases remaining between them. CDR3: CASSVGSRGIYEQYF. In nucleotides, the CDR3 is TGTGCCAGCAGCGTTGGATCCCGGGGCATCTACGAGCAGTACTTC.

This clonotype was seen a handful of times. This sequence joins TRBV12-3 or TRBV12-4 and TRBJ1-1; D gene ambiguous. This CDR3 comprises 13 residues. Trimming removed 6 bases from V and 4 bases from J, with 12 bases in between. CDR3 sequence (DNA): TGTGCCAGCAGCTCGGGCCCGGGCACTGAAGCTTTCTTT. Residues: CASSSGPGTEAFF.

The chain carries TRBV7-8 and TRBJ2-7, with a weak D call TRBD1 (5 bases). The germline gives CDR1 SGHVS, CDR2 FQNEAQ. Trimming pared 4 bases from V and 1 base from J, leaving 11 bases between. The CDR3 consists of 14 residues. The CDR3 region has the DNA TGTGCCAGCAGCTCCGGGCAGGGATCCTACGAGCAGTACTTC. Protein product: CASSSGQGSYEQYF.

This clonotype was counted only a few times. CDR3 protein: CASSENSFGNEQFF. The CDR3 DNA reads as TGTGCCAGCAGTGAGAACAGTTTCGGCAATGAGCAGTTCTTC. The chain employs TRBV6-4 and TRBJ2-1; D remains unclear. Trimming cost V 3 bases and J 6 bases, with 12 bases left between them. CDR1 is MRHNA and CDR2 is SNTAGT in the germline V gene. CDR3 size: 14 residues.

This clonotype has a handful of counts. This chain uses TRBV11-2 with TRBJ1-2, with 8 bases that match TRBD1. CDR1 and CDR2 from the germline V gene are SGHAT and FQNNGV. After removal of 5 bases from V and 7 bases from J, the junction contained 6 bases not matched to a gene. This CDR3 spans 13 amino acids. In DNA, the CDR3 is TGTGCCAGCAGCACCCGGACAGGGTCTGGCTACACCTTC. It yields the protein CASSTRTGSGYTF. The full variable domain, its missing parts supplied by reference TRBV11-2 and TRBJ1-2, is EAGVAQSPRYKIIEKRQSVAFWCNPISGHATLYWYQQILGQGPKLLIQFQNNGVVDDSQLPKDRFSAERLKGVDSTLKIQPAKLEDSAVYLCASSTRTGSGYTFGSGTRLTVV.

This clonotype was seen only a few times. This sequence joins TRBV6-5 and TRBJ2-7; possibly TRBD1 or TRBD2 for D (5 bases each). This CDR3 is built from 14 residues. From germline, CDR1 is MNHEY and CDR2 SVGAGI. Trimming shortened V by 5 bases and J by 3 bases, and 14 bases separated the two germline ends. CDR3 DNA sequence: TGTGCCAGCAGTACGGGACCGGGGATCTACGAGCAGTACTTC. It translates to CASSTGPGIYEQYF.

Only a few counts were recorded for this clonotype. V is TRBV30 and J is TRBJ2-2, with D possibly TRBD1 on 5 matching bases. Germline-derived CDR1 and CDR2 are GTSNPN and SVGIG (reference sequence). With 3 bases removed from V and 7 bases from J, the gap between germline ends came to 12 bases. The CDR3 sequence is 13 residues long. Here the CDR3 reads CAWRSGNGGELFF. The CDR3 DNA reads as TGTGCCTGGAGGTCAGGGAATGGCGGGGAGCTGTTTTTT.

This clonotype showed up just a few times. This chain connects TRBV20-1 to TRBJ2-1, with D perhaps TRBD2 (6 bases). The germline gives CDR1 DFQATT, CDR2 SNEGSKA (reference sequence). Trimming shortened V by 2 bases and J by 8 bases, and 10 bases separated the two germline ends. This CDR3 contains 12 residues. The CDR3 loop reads CSARPAGYEQFF. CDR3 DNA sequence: TGCAGTGCTAGACCCGCGGGGTATGAGCAGTTCTTC.

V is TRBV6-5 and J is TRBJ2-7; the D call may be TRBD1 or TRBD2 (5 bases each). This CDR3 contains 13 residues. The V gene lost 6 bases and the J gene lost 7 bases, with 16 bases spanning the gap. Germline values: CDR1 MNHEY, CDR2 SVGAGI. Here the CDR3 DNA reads TGTGCCAGCAGCCCCGACAGTACGGGGGAGCAGTACTTC. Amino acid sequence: CASSPDSTGEQYF.

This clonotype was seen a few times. The CDR3 DNA follows: TGCAGCGCTCGGACAGGGTTCATGGATGAGCAGTTCTTC. It yields the protein CSARTGFMDEQFF. The chain recombines TRBV29-1 with TRBJ2-1; TRBD1 matches at 8 bases. The CDR3 has 13 amino acids. V trimming: 7 bases; J trimming: 8 bases; junction bases outside the gene matches: 10. In germline, CDR1 is SQVTM, CDR2 ANQGSEA.

The CDR3 region has the DNA TGTGCCAGTAGTATTAATCCGGGGGATGAGCAGTTCTTC. This codes for CASSINPGDEQFF. The chain links TRBV19 to TRBJ2-1, with D maybe TRBD2 (6 bases). The V and J ends lost 3 bases and 8 bases respectively, with 11 bases between them. This CDR3 region has 13 residues. Germline loops: CDR1 LNHDA, CDR2 SQIVND (reference sequence).

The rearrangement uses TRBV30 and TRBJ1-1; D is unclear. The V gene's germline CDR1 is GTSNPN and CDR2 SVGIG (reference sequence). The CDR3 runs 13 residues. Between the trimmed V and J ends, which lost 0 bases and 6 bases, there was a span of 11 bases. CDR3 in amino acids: CAWSVSLGAEAFF. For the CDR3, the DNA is TGTGCCTGGAGTGTAAGTTTAGGAGCTGAAGCTTTCTTT.

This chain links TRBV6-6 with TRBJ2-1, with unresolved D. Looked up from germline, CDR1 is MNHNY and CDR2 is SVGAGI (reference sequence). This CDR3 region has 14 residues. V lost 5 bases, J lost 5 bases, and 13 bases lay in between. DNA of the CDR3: TGTGCCAGCAGTAAGACTTTCCTGGACAATGAGCAGTTCTTC. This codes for CASSKTFLDNEQFF.

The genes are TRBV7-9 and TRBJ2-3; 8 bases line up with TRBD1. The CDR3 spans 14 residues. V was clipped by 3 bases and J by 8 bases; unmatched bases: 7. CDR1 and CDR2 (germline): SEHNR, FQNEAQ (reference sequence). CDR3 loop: CASSFWQGAATQYF. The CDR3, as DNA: TGTGCCAGCAGCTTCTGGCAGGGGGCGGCTACGCAGTATTTT.

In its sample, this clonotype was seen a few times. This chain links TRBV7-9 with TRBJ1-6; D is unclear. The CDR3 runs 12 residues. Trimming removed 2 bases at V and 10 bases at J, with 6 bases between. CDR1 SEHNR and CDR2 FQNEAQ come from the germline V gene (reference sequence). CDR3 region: CASSLRESPLHF. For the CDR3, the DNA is TGTGCCAGCAGCTTAAGGGAATCACCCCTCCACTTT.

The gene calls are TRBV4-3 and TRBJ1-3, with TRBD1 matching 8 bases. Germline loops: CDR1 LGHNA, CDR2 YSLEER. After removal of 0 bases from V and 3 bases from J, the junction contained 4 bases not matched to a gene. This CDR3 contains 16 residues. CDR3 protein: CASSQDTTGVGNTIYF. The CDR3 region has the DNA TGCGCCAGCAGCCAAGATACGACAGGGGTTGGAAACACCATATATTTT.

CDR3: CASSDGWGNTIYF. The CDR3 coding sequence is TGTGCCAGCAGTGACGGTTGGGGAAACACCATATATTTT. This chain joins TRBV12-3 or TRBV12-4 and TRBJ1-3, with D hard to call. The ends were cut back, 5 bases at V and 4 bases at J, with 9 bases in the middle. The length of the CDR3 is 13 residues.

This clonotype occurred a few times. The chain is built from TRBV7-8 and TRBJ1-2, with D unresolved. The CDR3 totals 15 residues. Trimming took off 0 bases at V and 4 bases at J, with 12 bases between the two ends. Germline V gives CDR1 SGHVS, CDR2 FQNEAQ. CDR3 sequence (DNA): TGTGCCAGCAGCTTAGCGCGGGGAGGGTCCTATGGCTACACCTTC. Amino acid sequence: CASSLARGGSYGYTF.